These T cell receptor beta chains were read from a single sample in a study of blood T cell repertoires in COVID-19. TCRdb's copy holds only in-frame clones and misses some; the assay was immunoSEQ multiplex PCR. The table has roughly 40,000 clones, around 90% seen once; the top ten hold approximately 3%. What was sequenced was peripheral blood. The source is a man aged 50 to 59 with active COVID-19. Each CDR3 is given with its conserved first and last residue. Each record gives: D gene, J gene, V gene, CDR3 protein. The D gene is left open where the match is weak.

TRBD1	TRBJ2-1	TRBV9	CASSEATEDRTNPNEQFF
.	TRBJ2-7	TRBV11-1	CASSKDSGYEQYF
TRBD2	TRBJ2-7	TRBV4-1	CASSPNLFGLAGGYEQYF
TRBD1	TRBJ1-4	TRBV27	CASSLSRMDRGMTNEKLFF
.	TRBJ1-6	TRBV2	CASSELDSPLHF
TRBD1	TRBJ1-1	TRBV6-5	CASTFTGENTEAFF
TRBD2	TRBJ2-3	TRBV5-1	CASRTSGGNTDTQYF
TRBD2	TRBJ2-5	TRBV11-2	CASSAGLAGDRETQYF
.	TRBJ1-2	TRBV5-8	CASRRGLESLYGYTF
TRBD1	TRBJ1-1	TRBV19	CASSLPDRMNTEAFF
.	TRBJ1-1	TRBV7-9	CASSPSGLLVTEAFF
.	TRBJ2-6	TRBV25-1	CASSRATTGANVLTF
.	TRBJ1-1	TRBV24-1	CATSDTNRDGAFF
.	TRBJ1-2	TRBV7-8	CASSSGDYGYTF
TRBD1	TRBJ1-5	TRBV28	CASRAYGTGISNQPQHF
.	TRBJ2-1	TRBV30	CARATGNYEQFF
.	TRBJ2-7	TRBV11-2	CASSLRQGLEQYF
TRBD1	TRBJ1-2	TRBV6-1	CASSEAGQGGGHTF
.	TRBJ1-6	TRBV30	CASDPGINSPLHF
TRBD2	TRBJ2-3	TRBV6-4	CASSDGTSGGGDTQYF
.	TRBJ1-6	TRBV7-8	CASSVSNSPLHF
TRBD1	TRBJ2-5	TRBV5-1	CASSLQGSQETQYF
TRBD1	TRBJ2-7	TRBV12-3/TRBV12-4	CASSRGQGREQYF
TRBD1	TRBJ1-6	TRBV28	CASSPGTGELSPLHF
.	TRBJ2-2	TRBV7-9	CASSLTSGQGLWTGELFF
.	TRBJ2-2	TRBV7-9	CASSPRGYPNTGELFF
TRBD2	TRBJ2-1	TRBV7-9	CASSPTRGGAFEQFF
TRBD1	TRBJ1-5	TRBV19	CASSMGQEQPQHF
.	TRBJ2-5	TRBV6-1	CASSERGRRTTQYF
.	TRBJ2-1	TRBV10-3	CAISGNQQGFPFF
.	TRBJ1-4	TRBV15	CATSRARQTNEKLFF
TRBD1	TRBJ1-1	TRBV7-3	CASSFRTGSEAFF
TRBD1	TRBJ2-2	TRBV9	CASSAGEGTGQIGELFF
.	TRBJ2-3	TRBV5-1	CASSLNGVQRTDTQYF
.	TRBJ1-3	TRBV6-6	CASKSYGNTIYF
.	TRBJ1-1	TRBV5-1	CASSLVSGVNTEAFF
TRBD2	TRBJ2-1	TRBV20-1	CSASPWWGLAGVWGNEQFF
TRBD1	TRBJ1-4	TRBV7-3	CASSPGQGNNEKLFF
TRBD2	TRBJ2-3	TRBV6-4	CASSSTSGGGTDTQYF
.	TRBJ1-5	TRBV19	CASNERVNQPQHF
.	TRBJ2-5	TRBV7-9	CASKLPGVETQYF
.	TRBJ2-5	TRBV25-1	CAIEGIGQTQYF
TRBD2	TRBJ2-5	TRBV9	CASSDGLAGGPGETQYF
.	TRBJ1-4	TRBV28	CASIKGGGTTNEKLFF
.	TRBJ1-5	TRBV6-5	CASSPQGRNQPQHF
.	TRBJ1-2	TRBV4-3	CASSQEASRAGGYGYTF
.	TRBJ1-2	TRBV19	CASSTRGVRYGYTF
.	TRBJ2-7	TRBV5-5	CASRTTGRSYEQYF
.	TRBJ2-1	TRBV10-2	CASSEDPNRGEQFF
.	TRBJ1-5	TRBV6-6	CASSPGLSPISNQPQHF
.	TRBJ1-2	TRBV6-5	CAARAGGGYTF
.	TRBJ2-5	TRBV30	CAWTLSQTQYF
.	TRBJ1-2	TRBV9	CASSSLTAWYGYTF